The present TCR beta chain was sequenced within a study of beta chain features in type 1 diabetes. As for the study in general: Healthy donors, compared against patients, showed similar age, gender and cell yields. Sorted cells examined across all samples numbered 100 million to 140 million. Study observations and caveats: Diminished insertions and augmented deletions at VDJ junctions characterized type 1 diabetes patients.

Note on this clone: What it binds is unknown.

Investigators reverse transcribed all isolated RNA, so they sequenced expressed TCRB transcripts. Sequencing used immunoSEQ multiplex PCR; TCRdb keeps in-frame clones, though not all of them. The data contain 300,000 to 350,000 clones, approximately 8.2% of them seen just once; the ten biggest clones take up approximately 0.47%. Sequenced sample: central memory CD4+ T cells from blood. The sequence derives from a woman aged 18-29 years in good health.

DNA of the CDR3: TGTGCCACCAGCAAGGGACTAGGTCGGGCTTGGGAGCAGTTCTTC. It is translated as CATSKGLGRAWEQFF. This chain joins TRBV15 and TRBJ2-1; 8 bases match TRBD2. V lost 4 bases and J lost 10; bases outside the gene matches: 12. The CDR3 runs 15 residues. Germline loops: CDR1 LNHNV, CDR2 YYDKDF (reference sequence). Filled out from reference TRBV15 and TRBJ2-1, the complete variable domain reads DAMVIQNPRYQVTQFGKPVTLSCSQTLNHNVMYWYQQKSSQAPKLLFHYYDKDFNNEADTPDNFQSRRPNTSFCFLDIRSPGLGDTAMYLCATSKGLGRAWEQFFGPGTRLTVL.